A selection of T cell receptor beta chains follows, all from one sample in a study of cytomegalovirus exposure and HLA in healthy donors. Sequenced by immunoSEQ multiplex PCR; TCRdb stores in-frame clones only, minus some. The table shows 230,000 or so clones, with 80% to 90% occurring only once. Specimen: PBMCs. The origin of the receptors is a woman aged 18-29 years in good health and CMV-seronegative. CDR3s include the opening cysteine and the closing phenylalanine or tryptophan. Each record gives: clone size, J gene, V gene, D gene, CDR3 length, CDR3 protein, CDR3 DNA. The D gene is left open where the match is weak. Rows give clone size only sometimes, using once, few, many, or a class for an expanded clone.

NA,TRBJ2-1,TRBV5-5,TRBD2,18,CASSHGLAGSPGGNEQFF,TGTGCCAGCAGCCACGGACTAGCGGGATCCCCAGGGGGGAATGAGCAGTTCTTC
NA,TRBJ2-2,TRBV29-1,TRBD2,17,CSVAGTRTPGETGELFF,TGCAGCGTTGCTGGGACTAGGACGCCTGGGGAGACCGGGGAGCTGTTTTTT
NA,TRBJ2-5,TRBV10-3,TRBD2,17,CAISEPLGLAGGQTQYF,TGTGCCATCAGTGAGCCATTAGGCCTAGCGGGAGGACAGACCCAGTACTTC
NA,TRBJ2-1,TRBV7-9,NA,15,CASSSLASSYNEQFF,TGTGCCAGCAGCTCGTTAGCGAGCTCCTACAATGAGCAGTTCTTC
NA,TRBJ1-5,TRBV28,NA,16,CASSNTGTLSNQPQHF,TGTGCCAGCAGTAATACCGGGACACTTAGCAATCAGCCCCAGCATTTT
NA,TRBJ2-2,TRBV6-1,NA,14,CASSERGNGGELFF,TGTGCCAGCAGTGAAAGGGGGAACGGCGGGGAGCTGTTTTTT
NA,TRBJ2-2,TRBV2,TRBD2,15,CASRTGTRVSGELFF,TGTGCCAGCAGGACCGGGACTAGGGTATCCGGGGAGCTGTTTTTT
NA,TRBJ2-3,TRBV5-4,TRBD1,13,CASSLTGSDTQYF,TGTGCCAGCAGCCTGACAGGGTCAGATACGCAGTATTTT
NA,TRBJ2-3,TRBV27,NA,14,CASSSLTSTDTQYF,TGTGCCAGCAGTTCCCTCACTAGCACAGATACGCAGTATTTT
NA,TRBJ2-5,TRBV19,NA,13,CASSIGRLETQYF,TGTGCCAGTAGTATTGGGAGGTTAGAGACCCAGTACTTC
NA,TRBJ2-1,TRBV5-6,TRBD2,17,CASSMTSGGPKYNEQFF,TGTGCCAGCAGCATGACTAGCGGGGGGCCAAAATACAATGAGCAGTTCTTC
NA,TRBJ2-7,TRBV25-1,TRBD2,13,CEGLAGKHNEQYF,TGTGAAGGACTAGCGGGGAAACACAACGAACAGTACTTC
once,TRBJ2-2,TRBV7-8,TRBD1,17,CASSVLGQGANTGELFF,TGTGCCAGCAGCGTCCTTGGACAGGGGGCGAACACCGGGGAGCTGTTTTTT
NA,TRBJ2-7,TRBV20-1,NA,11,CSAYRVYEQYF,TGCAGTGCTTACAGGGTCTACGAGCAGTACTTC
NA,TRBJ1-5,TRBV10-1,NA,15,CASRHKDRRAQPQHF,TGCGCCAGCAGGCACAAAGACAGGAGAGCTCAGCCCCAGCATTTT
NA,TRBJ1-2,TRBV6-5,TRBD1,15,CASTPRRDRFYGYTF,TGTGCCAGCACCCCGCGGCGGGACAGGTTCTATGGCTACACCTTC
NA,TRBJ2-1,TRBV27,NA,14,CASLPRQSYNEQFF,TGTGCCAGCTTACCGCGACAGAGCTACAATGAGCAGTTCTTC